The next 18 T cell receptor beta chains were all read from a single sample in a study of T cell repertoires in MIS-A myocarditis. Sequencing was performed with immunoSEQ multiplex PCR; in TCRdb, only in-frame clones are kept and a portion is missing. The table includes 5,000 to 7,500 clones, roughly 74% detected once. Source material: interventricular septum heart tissue obtained at autopsy. These TCRs come from a man younger than 35 with fulminant myocarditis from multisystem inflammatory syndrome in adults (MIS-A) after COVID-19.

The V and J genes are TRBV5-5 and TRBJ2-7, with D perhaps matching TRBD1 (7 bases). Per the germline V gene, CDR1 is SGHKS and CDR2 is YYEKEE (reference sequence). V lost 3 bases to trimming and J lost 4 bases, with 23 bases between them. There are 17 residues in the CDR3. The chain's CDR3 is CASSSGDGTERAYEQYF. The CDR3 DNA reads as TGTGCCAGCAGCTCGGGGGATGGGACAGAACGTGCGTACGAGCAGTACTTC. The full variable domain, with the rest looked up from reference TRBV5-5 and TRBJ2-7, is DAGVTQSPTHLIKTRGQQVTLRCSPISGHKSVSWYQQVLGQGPQFIFQYYEKEERGRGNFPDRFSARQFPNYSSELNVNALLLGDSALYLCASSSGDGTERAYEQYFGPGTRLTVT.

In this sample, this clone turned up once. The gene calls are TRBV5-6 and TRBJ1-2; D unclear. The CDR3 loop spans 15 amino acids. The V and J ends lost 4 bases and 4 bases respectively, with 17 bases between them. Germline CDR1 reads SGHDT; CDR2 reads YYEEEE. CDR3 residues: CASSPLGLFSYGYTF. In nucleotides, the CDR3 is TGTGCCAGCAGCCCTCTAGGGCTCTTTTCCTATGGCTACACCTTC.

Only one count was recorded for this clone. J is TRBJ1-1 and V is TRBV9, with D unresolved. The CDR3 covers 12 residues. V gave up 5 bases and J gave up 8 bases, with 13 bases separating them. Germline V CDR1 and CDR2: SGDLS, YYNGEE. The CDR3 protein is CASSGVGVEAFF. The CDR3 coding sequence is TGTGCCAGCAGTGGAGTCGGGGTAGAAGCTTTCTTT.

This chain joins TRBV24-1 and TRBJ1-5; D is unclear. Germline-derived CDR1 and CDR2 are KGHDR and SFDVKD. V was cut by 6 bases and J by 3 bases, with 11 bases left in between. The CDR3 consists of 14 residues. The CDR3 DNA sequence: TGTGCCACCAGTCCAGCCAAGTACAATCAGCCCCAGCATTTT. This translates into CATSPAKYNQPQHF.

There are a few counts of this clone. The genes are TRBV28 and TRBJ1-6, with D unclear. The V end was cut by 5 bases, the J end by 0 bases, with 11 bases between. The CDR3 is made up of 16 amino acids. Germline-derived CDR1 and CDR2 are MDHEN and SYDVKM. CDR3 DNA: TGTGCCAGCAGTCGACAACGGAGCTCCTATAATTCACCCCTCCACTTT. It translates to CASSRQRSSYNSPLHF.

The chain is built from TRBV6-6 and TRBJ1-1; perhaps TRBD1 as D (6 bases). The V end was cut by 8 bases, the J end by 1 base, with 17 bases between. The CDR3 spans 15 residues. CDR1 is MNHNY, CDR2 SVGAGI, per germline (reference sequence). CDR3 sequence: CASSFSPGQNTEAFF. CDR3 nucleotides: TGTGCCAGCTCCTTCTCCCCGGGACAGAACACTGAAGCTTTCTTT.

V gene TRBV7-2 combines with J gene TRBJ1-6; a weak D match, TRBD1 (5 bases). Looked up from germline, CDR1 is SGHTA and CDR2 is FQGNSA. The germline V and J ends were trimmed by 3 bases and 6 bases, with 12 bases remaining between them. The CDR3 spans 15 residues. The CDR3 spells CASSLAGPPNSPLHF. CDR3 sequence (DNA): TGTGCCAGCAGCTTGGCGGGGCCCCCTAATTCACCCCTCCACTTT.

The chain recombines TRBV9 with TRBJ2-1; D remains ambiguous. The CDR3 covers 14 residues. From germline, CDR1 is SGDLS and CDR2 YYNGEE. V lost 0 bases and J lost 5, with 9 bases in between. The CDR3 protein is CASSVDATDNEQFF. The CDR3 region has the DNA TGTGCCAGCAGCGTAGATGCAACAGACAATGAGCAGTTCTTC.

J is TRBJ2-3 and V is TRBV9; D remains ambiguous. CDR1 and CDR2 from the germline V gene are SGDLS and YYNGEE. The CDR3 has 16 residues. Between the trimmed V and J ends, which lost 3 bases and 0 bases, there was a span of 14 bases. CDR3 sequence (DNA): TGTGCCAGCAGCGCTTTTTGGGGATCTAGCACAGATACGCAGTATTTT. Amino acid sequence: CASSAFWGSSTDTQYF.

This rearrangement joins TRBV9 to TRBJ2-3, with no clear D. Germline CDR1 reads SGDLS; CDR2 reads YYNGEE. The V end lost 7 bases, the J end lost 2 bases, and 17 bases lay between the germline ends. The length of the CDR3 is 15 residues. The CDR3 here is CASPGRQVHTDTQYF. The CDR3 DNA reads as TGTGCCAGCCCCGGACGGCAGGTACACACAGATACGCAGTATTTT.

V usage is TRBV2 and J usage is TRBJ2-1; tentatively, D is TRBD1 or TRBD2 (7 bases each). Germline CDR1 SNHLY, CDR2 FYNNEI. Trimming pared 11 bases from V and 0 bases from J, leaving 17 bases between. CDR3 length: 15 residues. For the CDR3, the DNA is TGTGCCTCCCCAGGGGGACTAAGCTCCTACAATGAGCAGTTCTTC. Protein: CASPGGLSSYNEQFF.

The rearrangement joins TRBV7-2 to TRBJ2-3, with a tentative D call TRBD2 (6 bases). This CDR3 has 18 amino acids. Deletions cut 5 bases from V and 2 bases from J, with 23 bases between. CDR1 SGHTA and CDR2 FQGNSA come from the germline V gene. The CDR3: CASSVRSAGATFTDTQYF. DNA for the CDR3: TGTGCCAGCAGCGTACGTTCAGCGGGCGCCACATTCACAGATACGCAGTATTTT.

The chain uses TRBV19 and TRBJ1-1; TRBD1 matches 10 bases. The CDR3 has 13 amino acids. Trimming took 6 bases from V and 12 from J; bases not matched to a gene: 10. The germline CDR1 and CDR2 sequences are LNHDA and SQIVND (reference sequence). This CDR3 reads CASSYPGQGMPFF. CDR3 bases: TGTGCCAGTAGCTACCCGGGACAGGGGATGCCTTTCTTT.

V is TRBV7-3 and J is TRBJ2-3; tentatively, D is TRBD2 (6 bases). The V gene's germline CDR1 is SGHTA and CDR2 FQGTGA. CDR3 size: 15 residues. Trimming removed 5 bases at V and 2 bases at J, with 14 bases between. The CDR3 protein is CASSPTGADTDTQYF. CDR3 nucleotides: TGTGCCAGCAGCCCAACGGGAGCTGACACAGATACGCAGTATTTT.

The chain carries TRBV10-3 and TRBJ1-1, with 7 positions matching TRBD1. Germline trimming cut 10 bases from V and 0 bases from J; bases unmatched to any gene: 17. There are 17 residues in the CDR3. CDR1 and CDR2 from the germline V gene are ENHRY and SYGVKD. The CDR3 DNA reads TGTGCCACCGGAAGAAGGGGGCTAAACACTATGAACACTGAAGCTTTCTTT. Translation gives CATGRRGLNTMNTEAFF.

The V call is TRBV5-6, the J call TRBJ2-1; D gene unclear. The CDR3 has 14 residues. Trimming pared 3 bases from V and 5 bases from J, leaving 12 bases between. Germline CDR1 and CDR2: SGHDT and YYEEEE. CDR3 loop: CASSSGDTDNEQFF. In nucleotides, the CDR3 is TGTGCCAGCAGCTCAGGAGACACGGACAATGAGCAGTTCTTC.

The genes are TRBV10-1 and TRBJ1-1; the D gene is possibly TRBD1 (6 bases). CDR1 is WNHNN and CDR2 is SYGVQD in the germline V gene (reference sequence). The CDR3 covers 13 residues. V was pared by 6 bases and J by 5 bases, with 13 bases between. The CDR3 nucleotides read TGCGCCAGCAGCCCCGGAAGGGGGACTGAAGCTTTCTTT. It is translated as CASSPGRGTEAFF.

A single count supports this clone. The rearrangement links TRBV7-9 to TRBJ2-5; no reliable D call. Germline V gene data show CDR1 as SEHNR and CDR2 as FQNEAQ (reference sequence). This CDR3 region has 16 residues. The V and J ends lost 6 bases and 3 bases respectively, with 20 bases between them. The CDR3 DNA sequence: TGTGCCAGCAGTACCCCTCGTGGGTCGCCGGAAGAGACCCAGTACTTC. Translating it yields CASSTPRGSPEETQYF.